This TCR beta chain was retrieved from a study of cytomegalovirus exposure and HLA in healthy donors. Whole-study context: Previous work identified around 120 million unique TCR beta sequences from roughly 170 million T cells.

CDR1 is SGHTA, CDR2 FQGNSA, per germline. The CDR3 is 14 residues long. V gave up 1 base and J gave up 6 bases; unmatched junction bases: 3. About this clone: The antigen remains undetermined.

Study results and caveats: A classifier reportedly called cytomegalovirus status with high sensitivity and specificity. TRBV6-2, TRBV6-3 and some other V segments were unresolvable in 87-base-pair reads. Most TCR sequences showed up rarely, but some public TCRs showed up in many donors.

60 Vbeta and 13 Jbeta primers were used in PCR. The data were produced by immunoSEQ multiplex PCR, yet TCRdb's version contains in-frame clones alone and is incomplete. The sample has 45,000 to 65,000 clones, approximately 75% seen once. The chain recombines TRBV7-2 with TRBJ2-3; 8 bases align to TRBD2. The clonotype comes from a woman aged 35 to 49 in good health and CMV-seropositive. The sample consisted of PBMCs. The CDR3 sequence: CASSLGGGPDTQYF. CDR3 sequence (DNA): TGTGCCAGCAGCTTAGGCGGGGGGCCGGATACGCAGTATTTT.